The present entry profiles one T cell receptor (beta chain) with its context. The antigen remains unidentified. The record originates from a study of a mutant IDH1 vaccine in newly diagnosed glioma. Study results and limitations: Any relationship between pseudoprogression and changes in top peripheral T cell clonotypes seemed absent.

The CDR3 totals 13 residues. Trimming took 0 bases from V and 7 from J, leaving 11 bases between them. Germline CDR1 is SGHNT and CDR2 is YYREEE (reference sequence). Sequencing was performed with immunoSEQ multiplex PCR; in TCRdb, only in-frame clones are kept and a portion is missing. The sample has fewer than 40,000 clones, about 80% seen once; the top ten hold approximately 19%. As for time point: baseline, week 1 (first vaccination visit). Treatment specified: pre-vaccination baseline after standard-of-care therapy. The sequence derives from a man in his thirties or forties with glioma. The V and J genes are TRBV5-4 and TRBJ2-7; maybe TRBD2 (5 bases). The sample here was PBMCs, taken from a glioma patient treated with radiotherapy, temozolomide or both. In DNA, the CDR3 is TGTGCCAGCAGCTTGGGGACCCCGGGGGAGCAGTACTTC. It codes for CASSLGTPGEQYF.